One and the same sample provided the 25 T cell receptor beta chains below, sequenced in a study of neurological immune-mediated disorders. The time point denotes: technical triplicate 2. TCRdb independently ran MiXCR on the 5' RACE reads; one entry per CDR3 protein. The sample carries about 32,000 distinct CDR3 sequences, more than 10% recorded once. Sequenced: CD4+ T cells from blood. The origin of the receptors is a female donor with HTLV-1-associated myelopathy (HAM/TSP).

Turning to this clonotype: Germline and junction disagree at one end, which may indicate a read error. This chain's CDR3 is CVSSSGTSGLYEQYF. The CDR3 region has the DNA TGTGTCAGCAGCTCCGGGACTAGCGGTCTCTACGAGCAGTACTTC. The V and J genes are TRBV6-6 and TRBJ2-7; 11 nucleotides align to TRBD2. Germline lookup yields CDR1 MNHNY and CDR2 SVGAGI (reference sequence). There are 15 residues in the CDR3.

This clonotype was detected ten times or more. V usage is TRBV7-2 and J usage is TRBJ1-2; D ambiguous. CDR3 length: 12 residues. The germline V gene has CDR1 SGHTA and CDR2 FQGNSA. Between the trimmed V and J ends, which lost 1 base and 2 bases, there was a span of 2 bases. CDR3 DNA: TGTGCCAGCAGCTTAGACAACTATGGCTACACCTTC. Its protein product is CASSLDNYGYTF. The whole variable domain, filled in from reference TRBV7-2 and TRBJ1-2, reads GAGVSQSPSNKVTEKGKDVELRCDPISGHTALYWYRQSLGQGLEFLIYFQGNSAPDKSGLPSDRFSAERTGGSVSTLTIQRTQQEDSAVYLCASSLDNYGYTFGSGTRLTVV.

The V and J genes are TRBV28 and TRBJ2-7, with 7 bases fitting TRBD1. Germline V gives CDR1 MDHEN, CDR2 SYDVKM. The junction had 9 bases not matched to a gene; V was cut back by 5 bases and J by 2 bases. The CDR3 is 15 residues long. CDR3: CASSTPGTAPYEQYF. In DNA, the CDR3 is TGTGCCAGCAGTACACCCGGGACAGCTCCCTACGAGCAGTACTTC.

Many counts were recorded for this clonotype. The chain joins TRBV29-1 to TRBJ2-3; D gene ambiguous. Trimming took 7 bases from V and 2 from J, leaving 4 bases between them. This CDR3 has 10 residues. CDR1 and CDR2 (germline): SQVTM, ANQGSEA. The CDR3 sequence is CSGATDTQYF. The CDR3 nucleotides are TGCAGCGGGGCCACAGATACGCAGTATTTT.

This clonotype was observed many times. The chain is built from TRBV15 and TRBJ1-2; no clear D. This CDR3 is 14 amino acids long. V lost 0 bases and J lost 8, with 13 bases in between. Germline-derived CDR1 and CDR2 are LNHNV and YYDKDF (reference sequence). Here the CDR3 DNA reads TGTGCCACCAGCAGAGATCGAGTCAGCCCCGGCTACACCTTC. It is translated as CATSRDRVSPGYTF.

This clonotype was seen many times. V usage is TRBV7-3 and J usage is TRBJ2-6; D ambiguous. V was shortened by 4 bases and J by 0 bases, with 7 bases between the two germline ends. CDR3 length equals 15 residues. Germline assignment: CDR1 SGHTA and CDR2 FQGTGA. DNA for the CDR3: TGTGCCAGCAGCTCTTACCCCTCTGGGGCCAACGTCCTGACTTTC. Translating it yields CASSSYPSGANVLTF.

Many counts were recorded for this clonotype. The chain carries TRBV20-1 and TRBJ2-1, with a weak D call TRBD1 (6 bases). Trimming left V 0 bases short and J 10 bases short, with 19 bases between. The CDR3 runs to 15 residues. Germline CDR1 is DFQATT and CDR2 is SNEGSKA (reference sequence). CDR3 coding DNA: TGCAGTGCTAGAGATGGAACTAGGGGGTGGGGGGAGCAGTTCTTC. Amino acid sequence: CSARDGTRGWGEQFF.

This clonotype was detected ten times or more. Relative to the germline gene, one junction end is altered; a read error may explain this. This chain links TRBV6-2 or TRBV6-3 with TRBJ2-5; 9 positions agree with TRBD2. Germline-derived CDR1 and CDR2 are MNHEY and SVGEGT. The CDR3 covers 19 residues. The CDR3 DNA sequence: TGTGCCAGCAGTTACTCGAAGGGACTAGCACCCATTCGACAAGCGACCCAGTACTTC. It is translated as CASSYSKGLAPIRQATQYF.

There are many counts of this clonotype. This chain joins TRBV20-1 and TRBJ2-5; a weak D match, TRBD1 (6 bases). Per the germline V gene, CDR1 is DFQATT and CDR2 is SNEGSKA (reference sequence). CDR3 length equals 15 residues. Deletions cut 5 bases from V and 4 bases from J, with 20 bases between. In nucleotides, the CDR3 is TGCAGTGCTTATGCAACAGGGATGGTTGGAGAGACCCAGTACTTC. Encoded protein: CSAYATGMVGETQYF.

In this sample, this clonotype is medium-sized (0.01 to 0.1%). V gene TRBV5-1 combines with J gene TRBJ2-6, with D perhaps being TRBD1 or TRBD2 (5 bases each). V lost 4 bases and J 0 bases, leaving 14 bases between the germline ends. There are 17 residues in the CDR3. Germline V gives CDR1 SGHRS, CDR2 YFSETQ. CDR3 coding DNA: TGCGCCAGCAGCCCCGAGGGGCTAAGCTCTGGGGCCAACGTCCTGACTTTC. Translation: CASSPEGLSSGANVLTF.

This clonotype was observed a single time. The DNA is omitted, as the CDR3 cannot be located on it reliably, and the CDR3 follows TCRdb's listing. The CDR3 loop reads CASSFYICSAEGQGNTIYF. The chain joins TRBV5-1 to TRBJ1-3; the table's D gene call, TRBD1, was not cross checked with the DNA. A total of 19 residues make up the CDR3, ends included. Germline V gene sequence: CDR1 SGHRS, CDR2 YFSETQ.

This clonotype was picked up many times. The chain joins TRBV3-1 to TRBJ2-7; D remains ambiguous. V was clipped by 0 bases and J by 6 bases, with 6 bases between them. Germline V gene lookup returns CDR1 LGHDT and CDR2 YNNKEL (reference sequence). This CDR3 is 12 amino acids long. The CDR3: CASSQDFGEQYF. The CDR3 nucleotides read TGTGCCAGCAGCCAAGATTTTGGCGAGCAGTACTTC.

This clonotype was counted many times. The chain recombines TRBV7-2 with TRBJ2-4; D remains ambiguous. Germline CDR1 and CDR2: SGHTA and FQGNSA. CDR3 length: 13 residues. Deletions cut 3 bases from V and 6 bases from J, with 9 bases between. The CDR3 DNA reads TGTGCCAGCAGCTTCCTCCGGTCAAACATTCAGTACTTC. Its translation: CASSFLRSNIQYF.

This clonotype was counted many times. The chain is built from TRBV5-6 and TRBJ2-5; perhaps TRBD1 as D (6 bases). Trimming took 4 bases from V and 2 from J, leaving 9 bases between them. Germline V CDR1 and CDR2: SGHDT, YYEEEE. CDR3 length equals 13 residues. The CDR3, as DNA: TGTGCCAGCAGCGTGGGACATCAAGAGACCCAGTACTTC. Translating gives CASSVGHQETQYF.

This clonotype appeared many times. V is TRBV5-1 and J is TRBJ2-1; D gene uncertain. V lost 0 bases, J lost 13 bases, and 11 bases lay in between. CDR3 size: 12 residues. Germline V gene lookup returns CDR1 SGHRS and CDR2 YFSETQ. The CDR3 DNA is TGCGCCAGCAGCTTGGCCGGAGAGGCCCAGTTCTTC. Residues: CASSLAGEAQFF.

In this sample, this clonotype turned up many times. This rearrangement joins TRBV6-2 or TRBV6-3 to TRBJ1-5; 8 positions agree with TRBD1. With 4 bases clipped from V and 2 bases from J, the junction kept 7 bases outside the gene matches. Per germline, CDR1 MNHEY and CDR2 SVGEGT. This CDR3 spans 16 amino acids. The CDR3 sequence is CASSFGQGTGNQPQHF. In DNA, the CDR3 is TGTGCCAGCAGTTTTGGACAGGGAACGGGCAATCAGCCCCAGCATTTT.

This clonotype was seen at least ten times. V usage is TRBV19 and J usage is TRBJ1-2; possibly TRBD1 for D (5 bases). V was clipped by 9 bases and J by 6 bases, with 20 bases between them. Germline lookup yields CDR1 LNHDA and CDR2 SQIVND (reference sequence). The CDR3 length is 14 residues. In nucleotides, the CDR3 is TGTGCCAGCACCTCCCCCGGGGCAGGGCATGGCTACACCTTC. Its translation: CASTSPGAGHGYTF.

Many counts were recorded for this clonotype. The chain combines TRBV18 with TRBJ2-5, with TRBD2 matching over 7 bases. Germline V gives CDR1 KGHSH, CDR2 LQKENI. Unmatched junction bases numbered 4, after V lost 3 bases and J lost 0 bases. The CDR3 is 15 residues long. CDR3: CASSPGAGNQETQYF. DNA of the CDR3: TGTGCCAGCTCACCCGGAGCGGGGAACCAAGAGACCCAGTACTTC.

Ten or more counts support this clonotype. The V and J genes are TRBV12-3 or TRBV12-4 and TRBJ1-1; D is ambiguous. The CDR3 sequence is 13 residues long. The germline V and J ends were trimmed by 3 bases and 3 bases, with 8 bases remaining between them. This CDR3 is CASSLARHTEAFF. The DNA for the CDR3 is TGTGCCAGCAGTTTGGCCAGACACACTGAAGCTTTCTTT.

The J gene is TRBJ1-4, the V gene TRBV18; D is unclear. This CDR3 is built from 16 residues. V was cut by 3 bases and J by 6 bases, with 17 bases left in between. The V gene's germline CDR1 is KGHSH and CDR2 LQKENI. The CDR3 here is CASSPGTPTVDEKLFF. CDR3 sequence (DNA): TGTGCCAGCTCACCCGGCACCCCGACTGTGGATGAAAAACTGTTTTTT.

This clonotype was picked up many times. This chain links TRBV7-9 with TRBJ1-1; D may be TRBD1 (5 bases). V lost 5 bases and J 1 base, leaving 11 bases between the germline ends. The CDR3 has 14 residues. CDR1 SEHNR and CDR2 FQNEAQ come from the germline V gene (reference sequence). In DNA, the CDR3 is TGTGCCAGCAGCCGGGACGGGGAGAACACTGAAGCTTTCTTT. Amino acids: CASSRDGENTEAFF.

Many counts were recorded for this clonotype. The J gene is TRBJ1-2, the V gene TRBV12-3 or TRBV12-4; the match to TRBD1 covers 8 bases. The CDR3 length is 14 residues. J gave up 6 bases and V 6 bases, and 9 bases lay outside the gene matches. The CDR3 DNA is TGTGCCAGCAGCACGGACAGGGCAAAGAATGGCTACACCTTC. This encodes CASSTDRAKNGYTF.

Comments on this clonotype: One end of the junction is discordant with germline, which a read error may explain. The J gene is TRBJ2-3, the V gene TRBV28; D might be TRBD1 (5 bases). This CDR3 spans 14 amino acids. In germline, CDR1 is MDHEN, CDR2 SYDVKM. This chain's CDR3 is CASITTYRLDKQYF. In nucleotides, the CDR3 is TGTGCCAGCATTACGACTTACAGGTTAGATAAGCAGTATTTT.

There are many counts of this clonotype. CDR3 coding DNA: TGTGCCAGCAGTCAGGGTTGGACAGGGCATCAGCCCCAGCATTTT. Protein: CASSQGWTGHQPQHF. The chain employs TRBV12-3 or TRBV12-4 and TRBJ1-5; 8 bases are shared with TRBD1. V shed 5 bases and J 5 bases; nucleotides not matched to a gene: 8. CDR3 length: 15 amino acids.

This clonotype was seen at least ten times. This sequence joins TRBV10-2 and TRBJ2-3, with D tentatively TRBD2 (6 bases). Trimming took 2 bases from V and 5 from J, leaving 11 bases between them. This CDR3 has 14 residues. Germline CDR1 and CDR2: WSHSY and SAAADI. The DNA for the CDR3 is TGCGCCAGCAGTGAGACTAGCTTTCAAGATACGCAGTATTTT. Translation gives CASSETSFQDTQYF.